This is a list of T cell receptor beta chains from one sample in a study of preoperative IRX-2 immunotherapy in early breast cancer. Generated by immunoSEQ multiplex PCR, the TCRdb table keeps only in-frame clones and is missing some. The table has about 19,000 clones, about 82% seen once. The source was lymph node tissue, collected after IRX-2 immunotherapy. These receptor sequences come from a human donor with breast cancer. The CDR3 runs from the conserved cysteine through the conserved F or W. Fields, in order: clone size, D gene, V gene, J gene, CDR3 protein, CDR3 DNA. D genes are given only for firm matches. Clone size, where shown, is once, few, many, or a class for clones that have expanded.

>.|TRBD1|TRBV11-3|TRBJ2-7
CASSPPWGQSNTYEQYF
TGTGCCAGCAGCCCCCCGTGGGGACAGAGCAACACCTACGAGCAGTACTTC
>.|TRBD1|TRBV19|TRBJ1-1
CATSKKTGALYTEAFF
TGTGCCACCAGCAAAAAGACAGGGGCCCTGTACACTGAAGCTTTCTTT
>.|.|TRBV6-8|TRBJ2-5
CASSYRPLPETQYF
TGTGCCAGCAGTTATCGTCCTTTACCAGAGACCCAGTACTTC
>.|.|TRBV28|TRBJ2-2
CASSYRGRTGELFF
TGTGCCAGCAGTTACCGGGGGAGGACCGGGGAGCTGTTTTTT
>.|.|TRBV27|TRBJ2-7
CASSRTKSGAGLGGEQYF
TGTGCCAGCAGCCGAACGAAATCGGGGGCTGGTTTGGGGGGAGAGCAGTACTTC
>.|.|TRBV6-8|TRBJ1-3
CASSPRRSGNTIYF
TGTGCCAGCAGCCCCAGGCGCTCTGGAAACACCATATATTTT
>.|TRBD1|TRBV7-2|TRBJ1-5
CASSLVDRGYQPQHF
TGTGCCAGCAGCTTAGTAGACAGGGGGTATCAGCCCCAGCATTTT
>.|TRBD1|TRBV19|TRBJ1-2
CASDNRGGYTF
TGTGCCAGTGACAACAGGGGCGGCTACACCTTC
>few|.|TRBV7-7|TRBJ2-2
CARSLLTVSTEELFF
TGTGCCAGAAGCTTGTTAACGGTCTCCACCGAGGAGCTGTTTTTT
>.|.|TRBV29-1|TRBJ1-3
CSVESGVSSGNTIYF
TGCAGCGTTGAATCCGGCGTAAGCTCTGGAAACACCATATATTTT
>few|.|TRBV7-6|TRBJ2-1
CASSMQGSAYNEQFF
TGTGCCAGCAGCATGCAGGGTTCGGCCTACAATGAGCAGTTCTTC
>.|TRBD1|TRBV6-1|TRBJ2-7
CASSEAFGDRGYEQYF
TGTGCCAGCAGTGAAGCTTTCGGGGACAGGGGCTACGAGCAGTACTTC
>.|TRBD1|TRBV6-8|TRBJ2-5
CASRTGTANQETQYF
TGTGCCAGCAGGACTGGGACAGCTAACCAAGAGACCCAGTACTTC
>.|.|TRBV6-8|TRBJ1-2
CASSPFRGDYGYTF
TGTGCCAGCAGCCCTTTTCGGGGCGACTATGGCTACACCTTC
>.|.|TRBV19|TRBJ1-1
CASSPGHLTLTMNTEAFF
TGTGCCAGTAGTCCGGGACACCTTACCTTGACGATGAACACTGAAGCTTTCTTT
>.|.|TRBV19|TRBJ2-5
CASSIGQETQYF
TGTGCCAGTAGTATAGGGCAAGAGACCCAGTACTTC
>.|.|TRBV28|TRBJ1-4
CASTGGGEEKLFF
TGTGCCAGCACGGGGGGCGGTGAAGAAAAACTGTTTTTT
>few|.|TRBV18|TRBJ1-1
CASSPGTFEGTEAFF
TGTGCCAGCTCACCAGGGACCTTCGAGGGCACTGAAGCTTTCTTT
>.|.|TRBV18|TRBJ2-7
CASSPTSDSYEQYF
TGTGCCAGCTCACCGACCTCGGACTCCTACGAGCAGTACTTC
>.|.|TRBV19|TRBJ2-1
CASSPKGGAGVSSYNEQFF
TGTGCCAGTAGCCCCAAAGGGGGGGCAGGGGTTAGCTCCTACAATGAGCAGTTCTTC
>.|.|TRBV19|TRBJ1-1
CASSIKSRGTEAFF
TGTGCCAGTAGTATCAAATCCAGGGGCACTGAAGCTTTCTTT
>.|TRBD1|TRBV28|TRBJ1-4
CASSPGQGWEKLFF
TGTGCCAGCAGCCCAGGACAGGGGTGGGAAAAACTGTTTTTT
>.|.|TRBV11-3|TRBJ1-1
CASSQSRGGGTEAFF
TGTGCCAGCAGCCAAAGTAGGGGTGGTGGCACTGAAGCTTTCTTT
>.|.|TRBV23-1|TRBJ2-6
CASSEDGKMTSGANVLTF
TGCGCCAGCAGTGAGGATGGCAAAATGACCTCTGGGGCCAACGTCCTGACTTTC
>.|.|TRBV18|TRBJ1-6
CASSPTGTATYNSPLHF
TGTGCCAGCTCACCAACCGGGACCGCCACCTATAATTCACCCCTCCACTTT
>few|TRBD2|TRBV6-8|TRBJ2-1
CASSYVRREGPEQFF
TGTGCCAGCAGTTACGTTCGGCGGGAGGGCCCCGAGCAGTTCTTC
>.|.|TRBV7-5|TRBJ2-2
CASTETGNTGELFF
TGTGCCAGCACCGAGACAGGAAACACCGGGGAGCTGTTTTTT
>.|.|TRBV10-2|TRBJ1-2
CATRDRKDYGYTF
TGCGCCACCAGGGATAGGAAGGACTATGGCTACACCTTC